This TCR beta chain is drawn from a study of blood T cell repertoires in COVID-19. Germline V lookup: CDR1 SEHNR, CDR2 FQNEAQ (reference sequence). The CDR3 runs 16 residues. V was pared by 2 bases and J by 9 bases, with 12 bases of the junction left unmatched. Using immunoSEQ multiplex PCR, the repertoire was profiled, and TCRdb retains in-frame clones only, with some absent. The sample carries 80,000 to 130,000 clones, around 85% recorded once. The chain has TRBV7-9 and TRBJ2-1, with TRBD1 matching over 8 bases. The sample consisted of PBMCs or T cells enriched from blood (not recorded which). The TCR comes from a woman aged 45 to 65 who had recovered from COVID-19. CDR3: CASSLWALDRAIEQFF. The DNA of the CDR3 is TGTGCCAGCAGCTTATGGGCTTTGGACAGGGCAATTGAGCAGTTCTTC.